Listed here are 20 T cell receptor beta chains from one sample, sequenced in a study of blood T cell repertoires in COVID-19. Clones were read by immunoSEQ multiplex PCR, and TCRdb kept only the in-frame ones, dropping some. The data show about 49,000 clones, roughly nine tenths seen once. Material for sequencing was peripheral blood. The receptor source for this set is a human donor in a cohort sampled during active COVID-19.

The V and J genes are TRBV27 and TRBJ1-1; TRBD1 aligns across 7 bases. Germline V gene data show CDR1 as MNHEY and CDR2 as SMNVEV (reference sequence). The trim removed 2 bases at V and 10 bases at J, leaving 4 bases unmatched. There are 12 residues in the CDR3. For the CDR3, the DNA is TGTGCCAGCAGTTTACTACAGGGGATAGCTTTCTTT. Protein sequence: CASSLLQGIAFF.

The CDR3 sequence: CASSRAGNPSYEQYF. The CDR3 nucleotides are TGTGCCAGTAGTCGGGCCGGGAATCCCTCCTACGAGCAGTACTTC. J is TRBJ2-7 and V is TRBV19, with a weak D call TRBD2 (5 bases). Trimming removed 5 bases from V and 0 bases from J, with 14 bases in between. The CDR3 contains 15 residues. The germline CDR1 and CDR2 sequences are LNHDA and SQIVND (reference sequence).

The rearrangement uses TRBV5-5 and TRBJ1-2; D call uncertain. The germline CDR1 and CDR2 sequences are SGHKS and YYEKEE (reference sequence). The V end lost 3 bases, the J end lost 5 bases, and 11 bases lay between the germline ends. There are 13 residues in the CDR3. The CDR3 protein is CASSSAARYGYTF. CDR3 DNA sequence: TGTGCCAGCAGCTCGGCCGCGAGGTATGGCTACACCTTC.

The CDR3 here is CSAQRRSSYEQYF. The CDR3 coding sequence is TGCAGCGCCCAACGACGGAGCTCCTACGAGCAGTACTTC. The chain has TRBV29-1 and TRBJ2-7; D call uncertain. The CDR3 totals 13 residues. The V gene lost 7 bases and the J gene lost 0 bases, with 13 bases spanning the gap. CDR1 and CDR2 (germline): SQVTM, ANQGSEA.

This chain's CDR3 is CASSYFMEGFTWNTEAFF. For the CDR3, the DNA is TGTGCCAGCAGTTACTTCATGGAGGGTTTTACCTGGAACACTGAAGCTTTCTTT. The chain is built from TRBV6-2 or TRBV6-3 and TRBJ1-1; D not certain. The V gene lost 1 base and the J gene lost 1 base, with 19 bases spanning the gap. Germline loops: CDR1 MNHEY, CDR2 SVGEGT. This CDR3 has 18 residues.

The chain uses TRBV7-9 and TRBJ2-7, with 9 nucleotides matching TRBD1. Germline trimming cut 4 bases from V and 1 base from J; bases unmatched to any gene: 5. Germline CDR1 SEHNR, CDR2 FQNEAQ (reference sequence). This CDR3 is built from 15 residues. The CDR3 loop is CASSWPGQGSYEQYF. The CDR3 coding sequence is TGTGCCAGCAGCTGGCCGGGACAGGGATCCTACGAGCAGTACTTC.

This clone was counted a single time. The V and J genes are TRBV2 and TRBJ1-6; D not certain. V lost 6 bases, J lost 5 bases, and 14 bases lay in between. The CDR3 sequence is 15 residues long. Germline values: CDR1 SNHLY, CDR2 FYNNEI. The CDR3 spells CASRWRVRDNSPLHF. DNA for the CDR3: TGTGCCAGCAGGTGGAGGGTTAGGGATAATTCACCCCTCCACTTT.

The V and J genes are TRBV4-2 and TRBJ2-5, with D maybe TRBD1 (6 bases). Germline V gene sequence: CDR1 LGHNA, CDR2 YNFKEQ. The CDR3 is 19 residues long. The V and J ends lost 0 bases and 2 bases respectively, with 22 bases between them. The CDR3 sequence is CASSQDWGWDIGRQETQYF. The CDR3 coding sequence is TGTGCCAGCAGCCAAGATTGGGGTTGGGACATCGGAAGACAAGAGACCCAGTACTTC.

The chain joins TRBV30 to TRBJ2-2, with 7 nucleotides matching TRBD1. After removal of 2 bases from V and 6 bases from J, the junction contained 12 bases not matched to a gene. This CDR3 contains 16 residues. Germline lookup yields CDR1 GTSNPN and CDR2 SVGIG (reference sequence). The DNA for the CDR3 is TGTGCCTGGAGTTATAGGGCGACAGGGCGACCCGGGGAGCTGTTTTTT. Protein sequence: CAWSYRATGRPGELFF.

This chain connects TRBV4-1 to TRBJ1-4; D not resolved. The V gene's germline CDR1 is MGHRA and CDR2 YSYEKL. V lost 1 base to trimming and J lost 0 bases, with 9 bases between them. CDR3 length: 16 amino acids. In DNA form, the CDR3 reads TGCGCCAGCAGCCAAGCGCGCGGTACAACTAATGAAAAACTGTTTTTT. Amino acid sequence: CASSQARGTTNEKLFF.

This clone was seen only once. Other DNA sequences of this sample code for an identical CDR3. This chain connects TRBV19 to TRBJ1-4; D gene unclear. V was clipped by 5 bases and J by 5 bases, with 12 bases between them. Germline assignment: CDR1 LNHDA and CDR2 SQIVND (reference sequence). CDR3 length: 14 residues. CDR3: CASSPRGPNEKLFF. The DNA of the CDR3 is TGTGCCAGTAGTCCACGAGGCCCCAATGAAAAACTGTTTTTT. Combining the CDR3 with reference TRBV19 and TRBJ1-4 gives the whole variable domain DGGITQSPKYLFRKEGQNVTLSCEQNLNHDAMYWYRQDPGQGLRLIYYSQIVNDFQKGDIAEGYSVSREKKESFPLTVTSAQKNPTAFYLCASSPRGPNEKLFFGSGTQLSVL.

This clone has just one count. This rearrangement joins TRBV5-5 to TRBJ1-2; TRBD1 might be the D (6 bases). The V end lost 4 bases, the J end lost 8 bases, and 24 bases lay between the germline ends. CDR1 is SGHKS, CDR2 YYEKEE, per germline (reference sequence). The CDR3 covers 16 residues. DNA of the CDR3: TGTGCCAGCAGCGGGGGACATTCGACTGGGACGAGAGGCTACACCTTC. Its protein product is CASSGGHSTGTRGYTF.

The CDR3 spells CASSYSMDRSGNTIYF. CDR3 nucleotide sequence: TGTGCCAGCAGTTACTCCATGGACAGATCTGGAAACACCATATATTTT. The rearrangement uses TRBV6-5 and TRBJ1-3, with a weak D call TRBD1 (6 bases). V was clipped by 0 bases and J by 1 base, with 10 bases between them. CDR1 and CDR2 (germline): MNHEY, SVGAGI. The CDR3 has 16 amino acids.

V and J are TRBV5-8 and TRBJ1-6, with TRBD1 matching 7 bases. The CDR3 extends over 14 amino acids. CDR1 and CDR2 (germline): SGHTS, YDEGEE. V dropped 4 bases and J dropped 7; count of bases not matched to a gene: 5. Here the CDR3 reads CASSAGQRNSPLHF. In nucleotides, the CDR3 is TGTGCCAGCAGCGCGGGACAGCGAAATTCACCCCTCCACTTT.

The DNA for the CDR3 is TGTGCCAGCAGCTTAGATCGTGTTAGGGGCGAGCAGTACTTC. This gives the protein CASSLDRVRGEQYF. This rearrangement joins TRBV11-2 to TRBJ2-7, with a possible D match to TRBD1 (5 bases). Trimming stripped 0 bases from V and 6 bases from J, with 12 bases between. CDR1 is SGHAT, CDR2 FQNNGV, per germline. The CDR3 sequence is 14 residues long.

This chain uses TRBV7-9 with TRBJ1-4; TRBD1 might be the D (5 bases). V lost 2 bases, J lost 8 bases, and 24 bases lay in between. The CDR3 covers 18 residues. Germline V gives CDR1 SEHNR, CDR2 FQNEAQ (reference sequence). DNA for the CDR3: TGTGCCAGCAGCTTACTCTTTCGCGGGACGCCCGGAGGGGAAAAACTGTTTTTT. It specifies CASSLLFRGTPGGEKLFF.

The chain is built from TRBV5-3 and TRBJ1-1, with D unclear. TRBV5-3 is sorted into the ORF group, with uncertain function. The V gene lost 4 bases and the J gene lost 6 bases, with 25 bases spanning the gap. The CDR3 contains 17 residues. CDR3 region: CARSPPGRFEGAAEAFF. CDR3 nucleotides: TGTGCCAGAAGCCCTCCGGGCAGGTTTGAGGGCGCGGCTGAAGCTTTCTTT.

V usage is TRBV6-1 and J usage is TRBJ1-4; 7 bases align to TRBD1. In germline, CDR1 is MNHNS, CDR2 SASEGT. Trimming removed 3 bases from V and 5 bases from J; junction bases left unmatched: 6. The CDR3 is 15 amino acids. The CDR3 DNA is TGTGCCAGCAGTGAGCAGACAGGGTCGAATGAAAAACTGTTTTTT. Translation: CASSEQTGSNEKLFF.

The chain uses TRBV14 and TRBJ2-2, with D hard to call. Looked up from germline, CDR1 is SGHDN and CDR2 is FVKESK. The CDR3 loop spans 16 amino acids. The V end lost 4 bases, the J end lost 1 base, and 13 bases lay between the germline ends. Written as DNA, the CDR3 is TGTGCCAGCAGCCCCATTAAGACATTGAACACCGGGGAGCTGTTTTTT. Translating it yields CASSPIKTLNTGELFF.

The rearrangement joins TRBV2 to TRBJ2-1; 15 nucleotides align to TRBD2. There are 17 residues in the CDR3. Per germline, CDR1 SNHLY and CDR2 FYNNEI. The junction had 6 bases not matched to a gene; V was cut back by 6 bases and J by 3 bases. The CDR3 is CASRGTSGRPNYNEQFF. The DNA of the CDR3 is TGTGCCAGCAGGGGGACTAGCGGGAGGCCAAACTACAATGAGCAGTTCTTC.